What follows are 27 T cell receptor beta chains derived from one specimen sequenced in a study of OX40 agonist ivuxolimab in advanced cancers. Libraries were prepared by immunoSEQ multiplex PCR; TCRdb keeps only in-frame clonotypes and omits some of them. The sample holds tens of thousands of clones, more than 70% seen once. Sequencing used CD4+ or CD8+ T cells sorted from blood, obtained in a trial of the OX40 agonist ivuxolimab. The receptors come from an adult with an advanced solid tumor such as melanoma, head and neck, liver or kidney cancer.

The rearrangement links TRBV7-6 to TRBJ2-3, with 8 bases that match TRBD2. The germline V gene has CDR1 SGHVS and CDR2 FNYEAQ. The CDR3 is made up of 15 amino acids. The V segment lost 3 bases and the J segment 3 bases; nucleotides outside the gene matches: 5. For the CDR3, the DNA is TGTGCCAGCAGCTTCCTGCGGGAGGTGACAGATACGCAGTATTTT. Encoded protein: CASSFLREVTDTQYF.

J is TRBJ2-5 and V is TRBV5-5, with D hard to call. The CDR3 is 15 amino acids. Trimming shortened V by 4 bases and J by 2 bases, and 15 bases separated the two germline ends. Germline CDR1 and CDR2: SGHKS and YYEKEE (reference sequence). The CDR3 region is CASSPYEAGQETQYF. As DNA, the CDR3 is TGTGCCAGCAGCCCTTACGAGGCCGGACAAGAGACCCAGTACTTC.

In this sample, this clone turned up once. The J gene is TRBJ1-2, the V gene TRBV6-5; D may be TRBD1 (6 bases). V was pared by 2 bases and J by 4 bases, with 8 bases between. Per germline, CDR1 MNHEY and CDR2 SVGAGI. CDR3 length: 13 amino acids. This chain's CDR3 is CASSYADSYGYTF. DNA for the CDR3: TGTGCCAGCAGTTACGCGGACAGCTATGGCTACACCTTC.

The J gene is TRBJ1-1, the V gene TRBV28, with 12 bases identical to TRBD1. V lost 7 bases to trimming and J lost 3 bases; unmatched junction nucleotides: 9. CDR3 length: 16 amino acids. Germline CDR1 reads MDHEN; CDR2 reads SYDVKM. Written as DNA, the CDR3 is TGTGCCAGCAACCGGGACAGGGGGCGCAAGGACACTGAAGCTTTCTTT. Residues: CASNRDRGRKDTEAFF.

V gene TRBV19 combines with J gene TRBJ1-1; D ambiguous. Per germline, CDR1 LNHDA and CDR2 SQIVND (reference sequence). The CDR3 extends over 12 amino acids. Deletions cut 8 bases from V and 4 bases from J, with 11 bases between. DNA for the CDR3: TGTGCCAGTCGATCAGAAATCACTGAAGCTTTCTTT. This encodes CASRSEITEAFF.

The V call is TRBV7-2, the J call TRBJ1-4; 8 bases map to TRBD1. Per the germline V gene, CDR1 is SGHTA and CDR2 is FQGNSA. With 1 base clipped from V and 6 bases from J, the junction kept 7 bases outside the gene matches. The CDR3 spans 16 residues. The CDR3 DNA follows: TGTGCCAGCAGCTTAGTAGGCCGGACAGGGTATGAAAAACTGTTTTTT. This sequence encodes CASSLVGRTGYEKLFF. The entire variable domain, with the rest obtained from reference TRBV7-2 and TRBJ1-4, is as follows: GAGVSQSPSNKVTEKGKDVELRCDPISGHTALYWYRQSLGQGLEFLIYFQGNSAPDKSGLPSDRFSAERTGGSVSTLTIQRTQQEDSAVYLCASSLVGRTGYEKLFFGSGTQLSVL.

The rearrangement links TRBV10-3 to TRBJ1-2; D might be TRBD1 (5 bases). Trimming took 6 bases from V and 8 from J, leaving 16 bases between them. Germline V lookup: CDR1 ENHRY, CDR2 SYGVKD. The CDR3 spans 13 residues. The CDR3 nucleotides read TGTGCCATCAGCGCGGACAAATTCGACGGCTACACCTTC. Translating gives CAISADKFDGYTF.

The chain carries TRBV6-1 and TRBJ2-1; tentatively, D is TRBD1 (5 bases). V was clipped by 8 bases and J by 10 bases, with 15 bases between them. Germline loops: CDR1 MNHNS, CDR2 SASEGT. The CDR3 totals 12 residues. The CDR3: CASLTGRGEQFF. For the CDR3, the DNA is TGTGCCAGCCTTACAGGCCGTGGGGAGCAGTTCTTC.

V usage is TRBV6-5 and J usage is TRBJ2-5; D call uncertain. CDR3 length: 10 residues. Germline values: CDR1 MNHEY, CDR2 SVGAGI. The germline V and J ends were trimmed by 11 bases and 5 bases, with 9 bases remaining between them. CDR3 protein: CAALGETQYF. The CDR3 region has the DNA TGTGCCGCCCTCGGGGAGACCCAGTACTTC.

This chain links TRBV28 with TRBJ2-5, with TRBD2 matching over 12 bases. The CDR3 length is 16 residues. Germline CDR1 MDHEN, CDR2 SYDVKM. J gave up 2 bases and V 2 bases, and 3 bases lay outside the gene matches. The CDR3, as DNA: TGTGCCAGCAGTTTAATGACTAGCGGGGGACAAGAGACCCAGTACTTC. It yields the protein CASSLMTSGGQETQYF.

This clone was observed a few times. This chain connects TRBV28 to TRBJ2-7; TRBD2 might be the D (5 bases). The V end lost 5 bases, the J end lost 2 bases, and 13 bases lay between the germline ends. Germline lookup yields CDR1 MDHEN and CDR2 SYDVKM. The CDR3 runs 14 residues. The CDR3 nucleotides read TGTGCCAGCAGTCTATCCGGGGTCCCCTACGAGCAGTACTTC. Amino acid sequence: CASSLSGVPYEQYF. Together with reference TRBV28 and TRBJ2-7, the CDR3 gives the full variable domain: DVKVTQSSRYLVKRTGEKVFLECVQDMDHENMFWYRQDPGLGLRLIYFSYDVKMKEKGDIPEGYSVSREKKERFSLILESASTNQTSMYLCASSLSGVPYEQYFGPGTRLTVT.

The chain recombines TRBV7-9 with TRBJ2-2; 7 bases map to TRBD1. Trimming took 3 bases from V and 4 from J; bases not matched to a gene: 2. The germline V gene has CDR1 SEHNR and CDR2 FQNEAQ (reference sequence). This CDR3 comprises 14 residues. The chain's CDR3 is CASSLDRSTGELFF. Written as DNA, the CDR3 is TGTGCCAGCAGCTTGGACAGGAGCACCGGGGAGCTGTTTTTT.

The V call is TRBV10-3, the J call TRBJ1-1; D is ambiguous. The length of the CDR3 is 17 residues. V was cut by 1 base and J by 0 bases, with 15 bases left in between. CDR1 and CDR2 from the germline V gene are ENHRY and SYGVKD. CDR3 in DNA: TGTGCCATCAGTGAGTACCCAACGCGGGGAATGAACACTGAAGCTTTCTTT. Translation: CAISEYPTRGMNTEAFF.

The chain carries TRBV7-9 and TRBJ2-1, with D tentatively TRBD1 (6 bases). CDR1 SEHNR and CDR2 FQNEAQ come from the germline V gene (reference sequence). This CDR3 has 16 residues. With 6 bases removed from V and 6 bases from J, the gap between germline ends came to 21 bases. The CDR3 loop reads CASRPTGSSPGNEQFF. The CDR3 coding sequence is TGTGCCAGCAGACCAACAGGGAGTAGTCCTGGCAATGAGCAGTTCTTC.

The rearrangement uses TRBV2 and TRBJ2-5; D gene unclear. The CDR3 has 18 amino acids. Between the trimmed V and J ends, which lost 2 bases and 0 bases, there was a span of 19 bases. From germline, CDR1 is SNHLY and CDR2 FYNNEI. DNA of the CDR3: TGTGCCAGCAGTGAAAGGCAGTCCAAGAGGTGGGACCAAGAGACCCAGTACTTC. It encodes CASSERQSKRWDQETQYF. The full variable domain, with the rest looked up from reference TRBV2 and TRBJ2-5, is EPEVTQTPSHQVTQMGQEVILRCVPISNHLYFYWYRQILGQKVEFLVSFYNNEISEKSEIFDDQFSVERPDGSNFTLKIRSTKLEDSAMYFCASSERQSKRWDQETQYFGPGTRLLVL.

The chain uses TRBV10-2 and TRBJ2-6; the match to TRBD2 covers 8 bases. V lost 8 bases to trimming and J lost 3 bases; unmatched junction nucleotides: 12. The CDR3 is 17 amino acids. Germline V CDR1 and CDR2: WSHSY, SAAADI. The CDR3 DNA reads TGCGCCAGCCGTTACCGAACGGGGGGGCTTGGGGCCAACGTCCTGACTTTC. This encodes CASRYRTGGLGANVLTF.

J is TRBJ1-1 and V is TRBV5-1; 7 nucleotides line up with TRBD1. Per the germline V gene, CDR1 is SGHRS and CDR2 is YFSETQ. This CDR3 has 16 amino acids. The V gene end was trimmed by 4 bases and the J gene end by 0 bases; junction bases not matched to a gene: 9. CDR3 sequence (DNA): TGCGCCAGCAGCCCTCGTCTACAGGGGATGAACACTGAAGCTTTCTTT. Its translation: CASSPRLQGMNTEAFF.

The sample holds one count of this clone. The DNA of the CDR3 is TGCGCCAGCACTCCTCAATCTTTTTGGTATGGCTACACCTTC. It yields the protein CASTPQSFWYGYTF. J is TRBJ1-2 and V is TRBV10-2; no clear D. Germline V CDR1 and CDR2: WSHSY, SAAADI. Trimming left V 7 bases short and J 5 bases short, with 17 bases between. CDR3 length: 14 residues.

V gene TRBV7-2 combines with J gene TRBJ2-7; 10 bases map to TRBD1. The CDR3 spans 15 residues. CDR1 and CDR2 from the germline V gene are SGHTA and FQGNSA. The junction had 8 bases not matched to a gene; V was cut back by 4 bases and J by 5 bases. Written as DNA, the CDR3 is TGTGCCAGCAGCTATTGGGACAGGGGAGAAGACGAGCAGTACTTC. Protein sequence: CASSYWDRGEDEQYF.

The table lists this clone with a count of one. The chain couples TRBV28 to TRBJ2-1; D unresolved. The CDR3 totals 12 residues. V lost 7 bases to trimming and J lost 0 bases, with 4 bases between them. Germline V lookup: CDR1 MDHEN, CDR2 SYDVKM. The CDR3 sequence is CASTDSYNEQFF. The CDR3, as DNA: TGTGCCAGCACAGACTCCTACAATGAGCAGTTCTTC.

In its sample, this clone was seen once. The chain couples TRBV5-1 to TRBJ2-1; the match to TRBD2 covers 9 bases. Germline loops: CDR1 SGHRS, CDR2 YFSETQ. V trimming: 2 bases; J trimming: 0 bases; junction bases outside the gene matches: 3. The CDR3 is 16 residues long. DNA of the CDR3: TGCGCCAGCAGCTTCGGACTAGCGACCTCCTACAATGAGCAGTTCTTC. As protein: CASSFGLATSYNEQFF.

This rearrangement joins TRBV6-4 to TRBJ2-1, with no clear D. The CDR3 runs 14 residues. Germline lookup yields CDR1 MRHNA and CDR2 SNTAGT. V lost 0 bases and J 4 bases, leaving 7 bases between the germline ends. CDR3 amino acids: CASSDSAAYNEQFF. CDR3 bases: TGTGCCAGCAGTGACTCAGCAGCTTACAATGAGCAGTTCTTC.

V is TRBV6-5 and J is TRBJ2-5; unclear D gene. V shed 10 bases and J shed 3 bases, with 15 bases lying between them. The CDR3 extends over 13 amino acids. Germline CDR1 and CDR2: MNHEY and SVGAGI. The CDR3 here is CAINGSAEETQYF. For the CDR3, the DNA is TGTGCCATTAACGGGTCGGCGGAAGAGACCCAGTACTTC.

The chain has TRBV19 and TRBJ2-1; D gene unclear. CDR3 size: 16 residues. The ends were cut back, 0 bases at V and 0 bases at J, with 9 bases in the middle. The germline CDR1 and CDR2 sequences are LNHDA and SQIVND (reference sequence). In nucleotides, the CDR3 is TGTGCCAGTAGTATAGATAGGTTGAGCTCCTACAATGAGCAGTTCTTC. Amino acids: CASSIDRLSSYNEQFF.

The chain employs TRBV6-5 and TRBJ2-5; 7 bases are shared with TRBD2. V was pared by 5 bases and J by 5 bases, with 11 bases of the junction left unmatched. In germline, CDR1 is MNHEY, CDR2 SVGAGI. This CDR3 is built from 15 residues. CDR3: CASSPLGGSWETQYF. The CDR3 DNA is TGTGCCAGCAGTCCCCTAGGCGGGAGCTGGGAGACCCAGTACTTC.

This chain links TRBV9 with TRBJ1-6; 10 bases match TRBD1. Germline-derived CDR1 and CDR2 are SGDLS and YYNGEE. The CDR3 spans 16 residues. Trimming removed 0 bases from V and 4 bases from J; junction bases left unmatched: 1. Here the CDR3 DNA reads TGTGCCAGCAGCGTAGCGGGACAGGGGTATAATTCACCCCTCCACTTT. It specifies CASSVAGQGYNSPLHF.

The chain joins TRBV7-9 to TRBJ2-1; D not resolved. Per germline, CDR1 SEHNR and CDR2 FQNEAQ (reference sequence). The CDR3 runs to 13 residues. Between the trimmed V and J ends, which lost 5 bases and 3 bases, there was a span of 8 bases. The DNA of the CDR3 is TGTGCCAGCAGCCTGACCAGCTACAATGAGCAGTTCTTC. Its translation is CASSLTSYNEQFF.